The source of this T cell receptor (beta chain) is a study of OX40 agonist ivuxolimab in advanced cancers. Turning to the study itself: The drug used for patients, ivuxolimab, was an agonistic anti-OX40 (CD134) antibody.

TCRdb's copy holds only in-frame clones and misses some; the assay was immunoSEQ multiplex PCR. The data show tens of thousands of clones, with about 88% seen just once and around 9% held by the top ten. V lost 2 bases and J lost 5; bases outside the gene matches: 5. Germline values: CDR1 GTSNPN, CDR2 SVGIG (reference sequence). The CDR3 is 13 residues long. Sequenced material: CD4+ or CD8+ T cells sorted from blood, taken in a trial of the OX40 agonist ivuxolimab. The chain combines TRBV30 with TRBJ2-7; 8 nucleotides align to TRBD2. The clonotype comes from an adult with an advanced solid tumor such as melanoma, head and neck, liver or kidney cancer. The CDR3 bases are TGTGCCTGGAGTTTAGCGGGGCCCGACGAGCAGTACTTC. Protein product: CAWSLAGPDEQYF.